The present T cell receptor beta chain was sequenced within a study of PD-1 blockade in classical Hodgkin lymphoma. Findings and caveats of the study: Differences between repertoires have undefined causes, possibly disease activity or prior therapy. By C4D1, diversity of CD4+ TCRs had risen significantly, whereas that of CD8+ TCRs had not.

Clones were read by immunoSEQ multiplex PCR, and TCRdb kept only the in-frame ones, dropping some. The sample holds tens of thousands of clones; roughly two thirds are singletons and the top ten take 2.6%. This sample's time point: cycle 4 day 1 (C4D1), after more than five weeks of nivolumab. Each and every patient relapsed after autologous stem cell transplantation, and patients got differing brentuximab vedotin exposure. As for this clone: The antigen is unknown.

The CDR3 is made up of 15 amino acids. J lost 9 bases, V lost 3 bases, and 12 bases had no gene match. Germline V lookup: CDR1 SGHNT, CDR2 YYREEE (reference sequence). The sample consisted of peripheral blood mononuclear cells (PBMCs), taken before the fourth cycle of nivolumab. The TCR was taken from a human donor with classical Hodgkin lymphoma. The genes are TRBV5-4 and TRBJ2-1; 7 bases match TRBD1. The CDR3 reads CASSSRGRGQGEQFF. CDR3 nucleotide sequence: TGTGCCAGCAGCTCAAGGGGTAGGGGGCAAGGTGAGCAGTTCTTC.